The clone carrying this T cell receptor beta chain was detected a few times. The record originates from a study of blood T cells in healthy people across ages. This CDR3 is 17 amino acids long. CDR1 and CDR2 from the germline V gene are DFQATT and SNEGSKA (reference sequence). A second PCR, run for roughly 7 to 11 cycles, used a sample-barcoded 5' primer plus a J-beta primer mix. MiXCR was run by TCRdb on the 5' RACE reads, yielding one entry per CDR3 protein. The sample lists approximately 1.5 million distinct CDR3 sequences, 35% to 45% occurring once. The V gene is TRBV20-1, the J gene TRBJ2-1, with TRBD2 matching over 16 bases. Sequencing was performed on blood. The origin of this receptor is a woman younger than 35 in good health. The CDR3 DNA reads as TGCAGGGCAGATCCGGGACTAGCGGGAGGGCCTGTCTATGAGCAGTTCTTC. Protein product: CRADPGLAGGPVYEQFF.